This entry lists 4 T cell receptor beta chains sequenced from one sample in a study of T cell repertoires in cytomegalovirus infection (dated by TCRdb to the late 2010s). TCRdb shows the sequencer as Illumina HiSeq 1500. TCRdb reprocessing: public reads trimmed at Q25 with fastp, clones called with MiXCR, in-frame beta chains kept. Every distinct CDR3 protein forms one entry, paired with its most common genes and DNA. This sample has around 440,000 distinct CDR3 sequences in its table, and about 11% of those were observed once. Roughly 10% of the sample is in the top ten clones. Sequencing input: PBMCs. These TCRs come from a human donor in good health (CMV status not recorded). Some clones in this sample may be carry-over from other donors' samples.

This clonotype was seen many times. The rearrangement uses TRBV19 and TRBJ1-1, with no clear D. V lost 3 bases and J 1 base, leaving 9 bases between the germline ends. The CDR3 has 14 amino acids. Germline V gene lookup returns CDR1 LNHDA and CDR2 SQIVND (reference sequence). CDR3 region: CASSMTRQNTEAFF. The CDR3 region has the DNA TGTGCCAGTAGTATGACCCGACAGAACACTGAAGCTTTCTTT.

The gene calls are TRBV9 and TRBJ2-7, with 7 bases aligning to TRBD2. The germline V gene has CDR1 SGDLS and CDR2 YYNGEE. V trimming: 4 bases; J trimming: 1 base; junction bases outside the gene matches: 8. The CDR3 has 15 amino acids. CDR3 residues: CASSPFREASYEQYF. The CDR3, as DNA: TGTGCCAGCAGCCCCTTCCGGGAGGCATCCTACGAGCAGTACTTC.

This clonotype was recorded at least ten times. V and J are TRBV6-1 and TRBJ1-1; the D gene is possibly TRBD1 (5 bases). Trimming cost V 7 bases and J 1 base, with 7 bases left between them. CDR1 is MNHNS, CDR2 SASEGT, per germline. This CDR3 spans 12 amino acids. CDR3 loop: CASNTGNTEAFF. The CDR3 coding sequence is TGTGCCAGCAACACAGGGAACACTGAAGCTTTCTTT.

V is TRBV18 and J is TRBJ2-7, with D hard to call. Trimming pared 0 bases from V and 0 bases from J, leaving 9 bases between. There are 15 residues in the CDR3. Germline CDR1 and CDR2: KGHSH and LQKENI. CDR3 residues: CASSPPISSSYEQYF. CDR3 sequence (DNA): TGTGCCAGCTCACCACCTATATCCAGCTCCTACGAGCAGTACTTC. The full variable domain, rest sourced from reference TRBV18 and TRBJ2-7, is NAGVMQNPRHLVRRRGQEARLRCSPMKGHSHVYWYRQLPEEGLKFMVYLQKENIIDESGMPKERFSAEFPKEGPSILRIQQVVRGDSAAYFCASSPPISSSYEQYFGPGTRLTVT.